Presented here are 26 T cell receptor beta chains from one specimen sequenced in a study of T cell responses to AZD1222 COVID-19 vaccine. Sequenced by immunoSEQ multiplex PCR; TCRdb stores in-frame clones only, minus some. The data contain about 97,000 clones, about 91% of them seen just once; the ten biggest clones take up under 10%. The sequencing here drew on peripheral blood, taken on day 0 of AZD1222 vaccination. Receptors were obtained from an adult in good health.

The chain couples TRBV28 to TRBJ2-5; D call uncertain. CDR3 size: 11 residues. V lost 2 bases to trimming and J lost 2 bases, with 0 bases between them. Germline loops: CDR1 MDHEN, CDR2 SYDVKM. CDR3 nucleotides: TGTGCCAGCAGTTTACAAGAGACCCAGTACTTC. Translating it yields CASSLQETQYF.

This rearrangement joins TRBV6-5 to TRBJ1-2; 9 nucleotides match TRBD1. Germline-derived CDR1 and CDR2 are MNHEY and SVGAGI. Losses at the gene ends were 7 bases for V and 8 bases for J; bases not matched to a gene: 5. CDR3 length: 12 residues. This chain's CDR3 is CASNRGQYGYTF. For the CDR3, the DNA is TGTGCCAGCAACAGGGGGCAGTACGGCTACACCTTC.

The V and J genes are TRBV28 and TRBJ1-1; D gene uncertain. Germline CDR1 and CDR2: MDHEN and SYDVKM. With 3 bases removed from V and 6 bases from J, the gap between germline ends came to 11 bases. The CDR3 length is 13 residues. The chain's CDR3 is CASSFRTDSEAFF. CDR3 bases: TGTGCCAGCAGTTTTCGGACGGACTCTGAAGCTTTCTTT.

This clone is large by share. V is TRBV7-6 and J is TRBJ2-1, with 7 positions matching TRBD2. Germline V gene sequence: CDR1 SGHVS, CDR2 FNYEAQ. Trimming cost V 2 bases and J 5 bases; bases outside gene matches: 6. The CDR3 length is 15 residues. The CDR3 DNA sequence: TGTGCCAGCAGCTTAATGGGGGGGGTGAACAATGAGCAGTTCTTC. Translation gives CASSLMGGVNNEQFF.

V gene TRBV18 combines with J gene TRBJ1-3; the D is unclear. This CDR3 is 17 amino acids long. Germline V gene sequence: CDR1 KGHSH, CDR2 LQKENI. V lost 2 bases to trimming and J lost 4 bases, with 18 bases between them. CDR3 protein: CASSPEAARLRGNTIYF. The CDR3 region has the DNA TGTGCCAGCTCACCAGAGGCTGCTCGACTAAGAGGAAACACCATATATTTT.

This clone appeared once. This sequence joins TRBV19 and TRBJ1-1; maybe TRBD1 (5 bases). Trimming left V 5 bases short and J 0 bases short, with 16 bases between. The CDR3 totals 16 residues. Germline V gene sequence: CDR1 LNHDA, CDR2 SQIVND (reference sequence). DNA of the CDR3: TGTGCCAGTAGTCCCCTCGGGGCTCAAATGAACACTGAAGCTTTCTTT. Translated, it gives CASSPLGAQMNTEAFF.

The chain uses TRBV19 and TRBJ2-3; D is perhaps TRBD2 (6 bases). Germline lookup yields CDR1 LNHDA and CDR2 SQIVND (reference sequence). The CDR3 loop spans 15 amino acids. V lost 2 bases and J 0 bases, leaving 9 bases between the germline ends. The CDR3 DNA follows: TGTGCCAGTAGTATACGGGGGACTAGCACAGATACGCAGTATTTT. It codes for CASSIRGTSTDTQYF. Full variable domain (remainder filled in from reference TRBV19 and TRBJ2-3): DGGITQSPKYLFRKEGQNVTLSCEQNLNHDAMYWYRQDPGQGLRLIYYSQIVNDFQKGDIAEGYSVSREKKESFPLTVTSAQKNPTAFYLCASSIRGTSTDTQYFGPGTRLTVL.

This sequence joins TRBV30 and TRBJ1-5; 8 bases line up with TRBD1. The junction had 3 bases not matched to a gene; V was cut back by 1 base and J by 7 bases. CDR3 length: 13 residues. Germline-derived CDR1 and CDR2 are GTSNPN and SVGIG (reference sequence). The CDR3 here is CAWSDRGTQPQHF. The CDR3 nucleotides are TGTGCCTGGAGTGACAGGGGGACCCAGCCCCAGCATTTT.

The gene calls are TRBV6-5 and TRBJ1-1, with D unresolved. The length of the CDR3 is 11 residues. Germline values: CDR1 MNHEY, CDR2 SVGAGI. V was pared by 6 bases and J by 7 bases, with 9 bases between. The CDR3 nucleotides are TGTGCCAGCAGGACCCTTAATGAAGCTTTCTTT. It translates to CASRTLNEAFF.

The V and J genes are TRBV5-4 and TRBJ2-7, with D tentatively TRBD1 (5 bases). The CDR3 is made up of 15 amino acids. Germline CDR1 SGHNT, CDR2 YYREEE (reference sequence). V lost 4 bases and J lost 2, with 16 bases in between. For the CDR3, the DNA is TGTGCCAGCAGCGCCCCTGGCAGGGATGCCTACGAGCAGTACTTC. It encodes CASSAPGRDAYEQYF.

The chain carries TRBV9 and TRBJ1-2; TRBD1 is a possible D gene (5 bases). The CDR3 extends over 15 amino acids. Per germline, CDR1 SGDLS and CDR2 YYNGEE. V was trimmed by 3 bases and J by 1 base, leaving 13 bases between them. CDR3 nucleotide sequence: TGTGCCAGCAGCGGTCGCGGGAGGGGTAACTATGGCTACACCTTC. Amino acid sequence: CASSGRGRGNYGYTF. Based on the CDR3 plus reference TRBV9 and TRBJ1-2, the full variable domain is DSGVTQTPKHLITATGQRVTLRCSPRSGDLSVYWYQQSLDQGLQFLIQYYNGEERAKGNILERFSAQQFPDLHSELNLSSLELGDSALYFCASSGRGRGNYGYTFGSGTRLTVV.

The rearrangement joins TRBV3-1 (or the pseudogene TRBV3-2) to TRBJ2-7, with D tentatively TRBD2 (5 bases). The CDR3 is 14 amino acids. The V gene's germline CDR1 is LGHDT and CDR2 YNNKEL (reference sequence). With 1 base removed from V and 6 bases from J, the gap between germline ends came to 13 bases. CDR3 in amino acids: CASSQGTGGTEQYF. The CDR3 bases are TGTGCCAGCAGCCAAGGGACCGGAGGCACCGAGCAGTACTTC.

The chain recombines TRBV2 with TRBJ1-2, with D maybe TRBD1 (5 bases). CDR1 and CDR2 (germline): SNHLY, FYNNEI. The ends were cut back, 4 bases at V and 3 bases at J, with 9 bases in the middle. CDR3 length: 13 amino acids. The CDR3 loop is CASSGGVYYGYTF. The CDR3 bases are TGTGCCAGCAGTGGAGGGGTTTACTATGGCTACACCTTC.

This chain uses TRBV19 with TRBJ1-4; no reliable D call. Germline V gives CDR1 LNHDA, CDR2 SQIVND (reference sequence). This CDR3 contains 14 residues. V lost 6 bases, J lost 0 bases, and 8 bases lay in between. The chain's CDR3 is CASSGAATNEKLFF. CDR3 bases: TGTGCCAGTAGCGGAGCTGCAACTAATGAAAAACTGTTTTTT.

V usage is TRBV3-1 (or the pseudogene TRBV3-2) and J usage is TRBJ1-2; no reliable D call. Deletions cut 4 bases from V and 6 bases from J, with 9 bases between. Germline CDR1 LGHDT, CDR2 YNNKEL (reference sequence). CDR3 length: 12 residues. CDR3 bases: TGTGCCAGCAGCCTCGAGGGTGATGGCTACACCTTC. This gives the protein CASSLEGDGYTF.

V and J are TRBV18 and TRBJ2-5; 9 positions agree with TRBD2. Germline CDR1 reads KGHSH; CDR2 reads LQKENI. The ends lost 0 bases at V and 2 bases at J; junction bases unmatched: 1. The CDR3 covers 15 residues. CDR3 residues: CASSPPSGRQETQYF. CDR3 coding DNA: TGTGCCAGCTCACCACCTAGCGGGAGACAAGAGACCCAGTACTTC.

The chain is built from TRBV7-9 and TRBJ2-2, with 10 positions matching TRBD1. Germline CDR1 SEHNR, CDR2 FQNEAQ (reference sequence). V lost 4 bases and J lost 6; bases outside the gene matches: 8. This CDR3 has 16 amino acids. The CDR3 region is CASSSRQGAPAGELFF. In nucleotides, the CDR3 is TGTGCCAGCAGCTCTCGACAGGGGGCGCCTGCCGGGGAGCTGTTTTTT. Drawing the rest from reference TRBV7-9 and TRBJ2-2, the complete variable domain is DTGVSQNPRHKITKRGQNVTFRCDPISEHNRLYWYRQTLGQGPEFLTYFQNEAQLEKSRLLSDRFSAERPKGSFSTLEIQRTEQGDSAMYLCASSSRQGAPAGELFFGEGSRLTVL.

This chain uses TRBV27 with TRBJ1-1; 10 nucleotides match TRBD1. Per the germline V gene, CDR1 is MNHEY and CDR2 is SMNVEV (reference sequence). Trimming removed 5 bases from V and 5 bases from J; junction bases left unmatched: 8. The CDR3 runs 15 residues. The CDR3 DNA reads TGTGCCAGCAGTCCCCGGGACAGGGGACATACTGAAGCTTTCTTT. It encodes CASSPRDRGHTEAFF.

This clone was recorded only once. The V and J genes are TRBV19 and TRBJ1-1; D unresolved. V lost 7 bases, J lost 4 bases, and 16 bases lay in between. This CDR3 is 14 amino acids long. Germline assignment: CDR1 LNHDA and CDR2 SQIVND (reference sequence). The CDR3 DNA follows: TGTGCCAGTACCCCCGAGCAGGCCTTCACTGAAGCTTTCTTT. Translating it yields CASTPEQAFTEAFF.

V gene TRBV28 combines with J gene TRBJ2-7; 10 bases map to TRBD2. This CDR3 contains 15 residues. The V segment lost 5 bases and the J segment 5 bases; nucleotides outside the gene matches: 9. CDR1 is MDHEN, CDR2 SYDVKM, per germline. DNA for the CDR3: TGTGCCAGCAGTCTAATAGCGGGAGGTATCCACGAGCAGTACTTC. Translating it yields CASSLIAGGIHEQYF.

The rearrangement uses TRBV5-4 and TRBJ1-3; D unclear. The CDR3 has 15 residues. The germline V gene has CDR1 SGHNT and CDR2 YYREEE (reference sequence). Trimming took off 2 bases at V and 4 bases at J, with 13 bases between the two ends. This CDR3 reads CASSLGLGGGNTIYF. The CDR3 nucleotides are TGTGCCAGCAGCTTAGGGCTCGGCGGAGGAAACACCATATATTTT.

V gene TRBV29-1 combines with J gene TRBJ2-5, with D perhaps TRBD1 (6 bases). CDR3 length: 12 residues. V lost 4 bases to trimming and J lost 5 bases, with 11 bases between them. Germline V gene sequence: CDR1 SQVTM, CDR2 ANQGSEA. CDR3 residues: CSVVFQGETQYF. The DNA of the CDR3 is TGCAGCGTTGTTTTCCAGGGGGAGACCCAGTACTTC.

The V call is TRBV7-9, the J call TRBJ1-1; D not certain. The germline V gene encodes CDR1 SEHNR and CDR2 FQNEAQ (reference sequence). Trimming removed 2 bases at V and 2 bases at J, with 6 bases between. The CDR3 sequence is 13 residues long. The CDR3 sequence is CASSLSSNTEAFF. CDR3 nucleotide sequence: TGTGCCAGCAGCTTATCAAGCAACACTGAAGCTTTCTTT.

The J gene is TRBJ2-3, the V gene TRBV19; no definite D call. The CDR3 extends over 14 amino acids. V was clipped by 3 bases and J by 6 bases, with 13 bases between them. Germline assignment: CDR1 LNHDA and CDR2 SQIVND (reference sequence). CDR3 coding DNA: TGTGCCAGTAGTATCCCTGGTCGACCCGATACGCAGTATTTT. Its protein is CASSIPGRPDTQYF.

The chain has TRBV6-5 and TRBJ2-3; 8 bases line up with TRBD2. Germline values: CDR1 MNHEY, CDR2 SVGAGI. V was pared by 7 bases and J by 5 bases, with 11 bases of the junction left unmatched. The CDR3 contains 15 residues. The CDR3 sequence is CASKLAGPRGDTQYF. DNA for the CDR3: TGTGCCAGCAAGTTAGCGGGGCCCCGGGGAGATACGCAGTATTTT.

This chain connects TRBV6-5 to TRBJ2-7; no clear D. Trimming took off 7 bases at V and 5 bases at J, with 12 bases between the two ends. The CDR3 runs to 12 residues. The germline V gene encodes CDR1 MNHEY and CDR2 SVGAGI. The CDR3: CASTLENHEQYF. In DNA form, the CDR3 reads TGTGCCAGCACCCTAGAGAACCACGAGCAGTACTTC.